The 17 T cell receptor beta chains reported below all come from one sample, sequenced in a study of OX40 agonist ivuxolimab in advanced cancers. Sequenced by immunoSEQ multiplex PCR; TCRdb stores in-frame clones only, minus some. The sample contains about 61,000 clones, roughly 92% of which appear only once. Material: CD4+ or CD8+ T cells sorted from blood, obtained in a trial of the OX40 agonist ivuxolimab. The receptor source for this set is an adult with an advanced solid tumor such as melanoma, head and neck, liver or kidney cancer.

This clone was counted between two and nine times. The J gene is TRBJ2-7, the V gene TRBV6-5; tentative D call: TRBD2 (5 bases). The germline gives CDR1 MNHEY, CDR2 SVGAGI. Trimming removed 0 bases from V and 3 bases from J, with 12 bases in between. This CDR3 is 15 amino acids long. The CDR3, as DNA: TGTGCCAGCAGTTACTCCGGCGGGTCCTTCTACGAGCAGTACTTC. This codes for CASSYSGGSFYEQYF.

This rearrangement joins TRBV4-1 to TRBJ2-7, with TRBD2 matching 13 bases. Germline CDR1 reads MGHRA; CDR2 reads YSYEKL. This CDR3 contains 18 residues. Unmatched junction bases numbered 7, after V lost 0 bases and J lost 2 bases. CDR3 protein: CASSQEGLAGVFAYEQYF. The CDR3 DNA is TGCGCCAGCAGCCAAGAAGGACTAGCGGGGGTTTTTGCCTACGAGCAGTACTTC.

This chain links TRBV19 with TRBJ2-1; possibly TRBD2 for D (5 bases). The CDR3 contains 14 residues. The germline V gene encodes CDR1 LNHDA and CDR2 SQIVND (reference sequence). Deletions cut 5 bases from V and 7 bases from J, with 15 bases between. The CDR3: CASSPSSGWNEQFF. The CDR3 DNA reads as TGTGCCAGTAGTCCTAGCTCGGGGTGGAATGAGCAGTTCTTC.

The J gene is TRBJ1-1, the V gene TRBV27; D remains ambiguous. Trimming removed 7 bases from V and 6 bases from J, with 12 bases in between. The CDR3 has 12 amino acids. CDR1 is MNHEY, CDR2 SMNVEV, per germline (reference sequence). The CDR3 spells CASINFAAEAFF. CDR3 nucleotide sequence: TGTGCCAGCATTAACTTCGCCGCTGAAGCTTTCTTT.

The chain uses TRBV9 and TRBJ1-4; D remains ambiguous. CDR1 and CDR2 (germline): SGDLS, YYNGEE. The length of the CDR3 is 15 residues. The V end lost 0 bases, the J end lost 2 bases, and 8 bases lay between the germline ends. This chain's CDR3 is CASSVDFATNEKLFF. CDR3 DNA sequence: TGTGCCAGCAGCGTAGACTTCGCGACTAATGAAAAACTGTTTTTT.

The V gene is TRBV5-6, the J gene TRBJ2-7; D is unresolved. Germline V CDR1 and CDR2: SGHDT, YYEEEE. Trimming cost V 3 bases and J 0 bases, with 1 base left between them. The CDR3 consists of 11 residues. In DNA, the CDR3 is TGTGCCAGCAGCTCCTCCTACGAGCAGTACTTC. The encoded protein is CASSSSYEQYF. Variable domain in full (rest from reference TRBV5-6 and TRBJ2-7): DAGVTQSPTHLIKTRGQQVTLRCSPKSGHDTVSWYQQALGQGPQFIFQYYEEEERQRGNFPDRFSGHQFPNYSSELNVNALLLGDSALYLCASSSSYEQYFGPGTRLTVT.

The V and J genes are TRBV7-6 and TRBJ1-2; TRBD1 might be the D (5 bases). The V and J ends lost 2 bases and 9 bases respectively, with 16 bases between them. Per germline, CDR1 SGHVS and CDR2 FNYEAQ. This CDR3 has 14 amino acids. CDR3 nucleotide sequence: TGTGCCAGCAGCTTATCACAGACGGGGCAAAGCTACACCTTC. Translated: CASSLSQTGQSYTF.

V gene TRBV5-1 combines with J gene TRBJ2-1, with 9 bases identical to TRBD1. Germline V CDR1 and CDR2: SGHRS, YFSETQ. V was clipped by 3 bases and J by 4 bases; unmatched bases: 11. This CDR3 is built from 17 residues. This CDR3 reads CASSSPLDRGIYNEQFF. For the CDR3, the DNA is TGCGCCAGCAGCTCACCTCTTGACAGGGGGATATACAATGAGCAGTTCTTC.

The CDR3 is CASSYSSGVYNEQFF. CDR3 nucleotides: TGTGCCAGCAGTTACTCTAGCGGGGTTTACAATGAGCAGTTCTTC. The chain carries TRBV6-5 and TRBJ2-1; the match to TRBD2 covers 8 bases. The CDR3 is made up of 15 amino acids. Germline V gene sequence: CDR1 MNHEY, CDR2 SVGAGI. J gave up 4 bases and V 0 bases, and 2 bases lay outside the gene matches.

This clone appeared a single time. The germline gene is not matched at one end of the junction; a read error may be the cause. The chain couples TRBV7-9 to TRBJ2-7; possibly TRBD1 or TRBD2 for D (5 bases each). The CDR3 runs 12 residues. Germline V gene lookup returns CDR1 SEHNR and CDR2 FQNEAQ (reference sequence). CDR3 sequence: CASSLRGDERYF. The CDR3 coding sequence is TGTGCCAGCAGCTTACGAGGGGACGAGCGGTACTTC.

This clone was recorded only once. The V and J genes are TRBV28 and TRBJ1-1; 7 bases map to TRBD1. The length of the CDR3 is 18 residues. The germline gives CDR1 MDHEN, CDR2 SYDVKM. With V trimmed by 5 bases and J by 3 bases, 18 bases remained unmatched. The CDR3 loop reads CASSIPTGQRGGHTEAFF. CDR3 bases: TGTGCCAGCAGTATTCCCACGGGACAGCGGGGGGGGCACACTGAAGCTTTCTTT.

The J gene is TRBJ2-1, the V gene TRBV4-2, with 12 bases identical to TRBD2. Germline values: CDR1 LGHNA, CDR2 YNFKEQ. V trimming: 0 bases; J trimming: 16 bases; junction bases outside the gene matches: 10. The CDR3 has 15 residues. The CDR3 DNA sequence: TGTGCCAGCAGCCAAGAAGGGGGACTAGCGGGTACTACTTTCTTC. Amino acids: CASSQEGGLAGTTFF.

The gene calls are TRBV2 and TRBJ1-1; 7 bases align to TRBD1. This CDR3 region has 12 residues. Germline V gene data show CDR1 as SNHLY and CDR2 as FYNNEI. Unmatched junction bases numbered 2, after V lost 7 bases and J lost 3 bases. CDR3 in DNA: TGTGCCAGCATGCAGGGGGACACTGAAGCTTTCTTT. Encoded protein: CASMQGDTEAFF.

The chain recombines TRBV19 with TRBJ1-1; D is uncertain. Between the trimmed V and J ends, which lost 6 bases and 5 bases, there was a span of 13 bases. This CDR3 has 13 residues. The germline CDR1 and CDR2 sequences are LNHDA and SQIVND (reference sequence). CDR3 protein: CASRPGETTEAFF. The CDR3 nucleotides are TGTGCCAGTAGACCCGGGGAGACTACTGAAGCTTTCTTT.

This chain joins TRBV7-8 and TRBJ1-6, with 10 nucleotides matching TRBD1. The germline CDR1 and CDR2 sequences are SGHVS and FQNEAQ. The CDR3 length is 18 residues. After removal of 3 bases from V and 7 bases from J, the junction contained 12 bases not matched to a gene. CDR3 DNA sequence: TGTGCCAGCAGCTTTCATCTCGGCGGACAGGGGGTAAATTCACCCCTCCACTTT. Translated, it gives CASSFHLGGQGVNSPLHF.

The V gene is TRBV29-1, the J gene TRBJ2-7, with 7 nucleotides matching TRBD2. Germline CDR1 and CDR2: SQVTM and ANQGSEA. CDR3 length: 13 residues. After removal of 4 bases from V and 3 bases from J, the junction contained 6 bases not matched to a gene. CDR3 nucleotides: TGCAGCGTTGTGGGGGGGGAGATCTACGAGCAGTACTTC. Translated: CSVVGGEIYEQYF.

The J gene is TRBJ1-2, the V gene TRBV7-9, with D perhaps matching TRBD1 (6 bases). The germline V and J ends were trimmed by 2 bases and 5 bases, with 15 bases remaining between them. Germline assignment: CDR1 SEHNR and CDR2 FQNEAQ (reference sequence). The CDR3 is 15 residues long. CDR3 sequence reads: CASSLKDSAQYGYTF. The DNA for the CDR3 is TGTGCCAGCAGCTTAAAGGACAGTGCCCAATATGGCTACACCTTC.